The entry below describes one T cell receptor beta chain. The repertoire was sequenced with immunoSEQ multiplex PCR; TCRdb's copy has only in-frame clones and lacks some. The table includes 250,000 to 350,000 clones, 75% to 95% detected once. The CDR3 is made up of 14 amino acids. Germline CDR1 is MGHRA and CDR2 is YSYEKL. V lost 3 bases, J lost 0 bases, and 7 bases lay in between. This specimen comes from a study of blood T cell repertoires in COVID-19. All recovered Cohort 3 donors got two negative PCRs, got clearance, or saw symptom resolution. The origin of this receptor is a woman in her 30s who had recovered from COVID-19. The chain has TRBV4-1 and TRBJ2-3; D gene ambiguous. The specimen was PBMCs or T cells enriched from blood (not recorded which). Here the CDR3 DNA reads TGCGCCAGCAGCCAGACTTATAGCACAGATACGCAGTATTTT. Its translation: CASSQTYSTDTQYF.